This T cell receptor beta chain originates from a study of regulatory T cells in long-lasting Graves disease (dated by TCRdb to the early 2020s). Broadly, across the study: Antithyroid drugs had been taken for less than 3 months by newly diagnosed Graves' disease patients. Persistent Graves' disease patients were compared with newly diagnosed Graves' disease patients by peripheral blood TCR sequencing and RNA sequencing. The study was registered as a clinical trial and conducted in China. TCR sequencing covered some 13 persistent and some 20 newly diagnosed Graves' disease patients, some 35 samples in total. Points the paper makes about the study in general: A larger number of public clonotypes was shared among persistent patients (around 2,500) than among newly diagnosed patients (around 890). The study examined only peripheral blood because the primary lesion, thyroid tissue, could not be accessed. Persistent Graves' disease patients showed lower TCR Shannon entropy and fewer highly expanded clones than newly diagnosed patients, suggesting clonal expansion. The authors acknowledged the small sample size as a limitation that may reduce accuracy. Sequencing and analysis were restricted to the TCR beta chain. Preferential use of TRBV28, TRBJ1-2 and TRBJ2-5 was observed in persistent disease, whereas TRBV20-1 and TRBJ2-1 were favored in newly diagnosed disease.

Library generation was performed with multiplex PCR. Data came from an Illumina HiSeq 4000. To build TCR beta libraries, CDR3 regions were amplified by Arm-PCR using iRepertoire HTBI primers. Gel purification was performed on PCR products prior to sequencing. The authors' pipeline ran thus. A total of 62 TRBV and approximately 13 TRBJ segments were identified across samples and were used for gene usage analysis of CDR3 amino acid clonotypes. Filtered high-quality paired reads were merged into contigs using COPE and FqMerger. Contigs were aligned with BLAST to IMGT TRBV, TRBD and TRBJ reference genes, and CDR3 was defined per IMGT. Any clonotype with a frequency above 0.1% was classified as a highly expanded clone. Shannon entropy served as the measure of repertoire diversity, while the Gini coefficient captured V-J evenness. A clonotype was considered public if more than one individual shared it. The raw public reads went through TCRdb reprocessing: fastp at Q25, MiXCR clone calling, in-frame beta chains kept. Each record represents a unique CDR3 protein, reported with the most common genes and DNA among its rows. The V and J calls were determined by TCRdb, not by the authors. The sample records approximately 540,000 distinct CDR3 sequences, more than 10% of which are singletons. The leading ten clones occupy about 8.9% of the sample.

Trimming removed 2 bases from V and 7 bases from J; the gene matches leave 5 bases unexplained. Spanning cysteine to phenylalanine, the CDR3 consists of 15 amino acids. Only the CDR3 DNA is retained, 45 bases long and in frame from the first base. This clonotype was recorded at least ten times. The specificity of this receptor is unknown. No base quality values were provided; no much bigger clone lies one nucleotide off. The sample's time point label, in plain terms: newly diagnosed GD, antithyroid drugs for less than 3 months. For both TCR sequencing and RNA sequencing, RNA was extracted from PBMCs using TRIzol. The diagnosis of Graves' disease was made according to American Thyroid Association guidelines. Recruitment of patients was carried out at an endocrinology department in Xi'an, China. From each patient, around 8.3 milliliters of peripheral blood was collected into an EDTA anticoagulant tube. PBMCs were isolated by Ficoll Paque Plus density gradient separation without further T cell sorting. An Agilent 2100 Bioanalyzer and agarose gel were used to check RNA quality, and a NanoDrop 2000 was used to measure RNA concentration.

The same sample was also used in a study of T cells in Graves' hyperthyroidism and ophthalmopathy. In that second paper, the authors write: Stable Graves' hyperthyroidism was defined as no progression to ophthalmopathy during 18 months of follow-up. Hyperthyroidism patients were aged 18 to 65 years and newly diagnosed, with disease duration of less than 2 months. The study excluded patients with uncontrolled infections, other autoimmune diseases, pregnancy or lactation. Diagnoses were established on the basis of clinical symptoms, serum thyroxine and TRAb, thyroid ultrasound, and orbital computed tomography. The TCR CDR3 was subjected to a first round of RT-PCR using the HTBI primer set and the Qiagen OneStep RT-PCR kit. Most expanded thyroid clonotypes (frequency above 0.001) were also detected in blood, a finding suggesting that blood repertoires may reflect thyroid immune responses. A model built on a 13 V-J signature distinguished ophthalmopathy from stable hyperthyroidism, reaching around 90% sensitivity and about 81% specificity in cross-validation and 80%/75% in testing. In validation, progression to ophthalmopathy was predicted by the model with nearly 71% sensitivity and 72.22% specificity, a median of about 6.4 months before onset. TCR V-J signatures able to tell the groups apart were searched for in a discovery cohort of approximately 95 patients, of whom over 40 had Graves' ophthalmopathy and more than 55 had stable Graves' hyperthyroidism. An independent validation cohort of some 18 hyperthyroidism patients and about 15 patients who later progressed to ophthalmopathy tested prospective prediction of ophthalmopathy. The 100 discovery patients were randomly split 7:3 into training and test sets. In addition, the study compared T-cell repertoires in thyroid tissue and in blood from roughly six Graves' hyperthyroidism patients. After sampling, hyperthyroidism patients received methimazole starting at 30 mg daily, and ophthalmopathy patients received high-dose intravenous methylprednisolone. Libraries were constructed in a second round of multiplex PCR, after which size selection and purification were performed. The libraries were sequenced on an Illumina HiSeq2000 using paired-end 100 bp reads. SOAPnuke was used to process the raw data, with reads discarded if the reads contained adapters or uncalled bases, had a mean Phred below 15, or lacked an exact constant-primer or identifier match. High-quality paired reads were merged with COPE v1.2.5, and unique nucleotide sequences were defined as clonotypes. MiTCR v1.1 was used to align clonotypes to the IMGT TRBV, TRBD and TRBJ reference segments. The analysis was restricted to V-J combinations with a frequency above 0.0001, which together covered just over 98% of the repertoires. A TCS score was defined as the ratio between F50 (clonal expansion) and ExV (chaos), using BLOSUM62-based TCRdist between CDR3 peptides within each V-J. Welch's t-statistics and random forest reduced 514 V-J features to roughly 13, which were used in a naive Bayes classifier (R e1071). Sample size was not statistically predetermined, and blinding of investigators to group allocation was not performed. TCR Vbeta CDR3 sequencing of some 140 peripheral blood samples (under 45 ophthalmopathy, some 75 hyperthyroidism and roughly 17 progressor patients) is reported in the paper.

This material consisted of peripheral blood mononuclear cells (PBMCs), taken at new diagnosis, from a patient treated with antithyroid drugs. The sequence links TRBV12-3 or TRBV12-4 to TRBJ2-1, and 10 bases in between align with TRBD2. This TCR came from a woman in her 30s with Graves disease. Donor details come from another sample of the same person, matched by shared clones. The CDR3 protein: CASSLKAGGGNEQFF. At the DNA level, the sequence is TGTGCCAGCAGTTTAAAAGCGGGAGGGGGGAATGAGCAGTTCTTC.